A selection of T cell receptor beta chains follows, all from one sample in a study of cytomegalovirus exposure and HLA in healthy donors. Sequencing used immunoSEQ multiplex PCR; TCRdb keeps in-frame clones, though not all of them. The sample contains about 190,000 clones, about 82% of which appear only once. The sequenced sample was PBMCs. These receptors came from a woman under 30 in good health and CMV-seronegative. Each CDR3 is given with its conserved first and last residue. The D gene is left open where the match is weak. Only some rows state a clone size, as once, few, many or a class for expanded clones.

cdr3_length j_call v_call d_call clone_size cdr3_nt cdr3_aa
13 TRBJ2-7 TRBV6-1 TRBD1 . TGTGCCAGCAGGAAGACAGGGGCCCACGAGCAGTACTTC CASRKTGAHEQYF
14 TRBJ2-1 TRBV6-4 TRBD2 few TGTGCCAGCAGTGACTCCGGGACTAGCAATGAGCAGTTCTTC CASSDSGTSNEQFF
15 TRBJ2-3 TRBV4-2 TRBD1 . TGTGCCAGCAGCCAAACGGACAGGGACACAGATACGCAGTATTTT CASSQTDRDTDTQYF
12 TRBJ1-2 TRBV5-4 . . TGTGCCAGCAGCCTGAGTAACTATGGCTACACCTTC CASSLSNYGYTF
16 TRBJ1-1 TRBV19 TRBD1 . TGTGCCAGTACCACTCGCTGGGACAGGGGGGACACTGAAGCTTTCTTT CASTTRWDRGDTEAFF
14 TRBJ2-7 TRBV12-5 TRBD1 . TGTGCTAGTGGTTCTAGGGGGCCCGGGAACGAGCAGTACTTC CASGSRGPGNEQYF
15 TRBJ2-1 TRBV7-2 . . TGTGCCAGCAGCTTAGCTCCAGGGTTCTCCAATGAGCAGTTCTTC CASSLAPGFSNEQFF
15 TRBJ1-2 TRBV5-4 TRBD1 . TGTGCCAGCAGCTCGACACAGGGGGCGGACTATGGCTACACCTTC CASSSTQGADYGYTF
14 TRBJ1-1 TRBV6-1 TRBD1 . TGTGCCAGCAGCAAACAGGGGGTGAACACTGAAGCTTTCTTT CASSKQGVNTEAFF
18 TRBJ1-2 TRBV10-3 . once TGTGCCATCAGTGAGGGGGGGGTCACGGCGGATCCGGACTATGGCTACACCTTC CAISEGGVTADPDYGYTF
16 TRBJ2-1 TRBV19 TRBD2 . TGTGCCAGTAGTATGGTTAGCGGGTACTCCTACAATGAGCAGTTCTTC CASSMVSGYSYNEQFF
15 TRBJ1-4 TRBV6-6 TRBD1 once TGTGCCAGCAGTTACTATAGGACAGGGACTGAAAAACTGTTTTTT CASSYYRTGTEKLFF
15 TRBJ2-3 TRBV7-2 TRBD2 . TGTGCCAGCAGCTTATGGGGACTAATTACAGATACGCAGTATTTT CASSLWGLITDTQYF
12 TRBJ1-2 TRBV6-5 . . TGTGCCAGCAGTCCAGACAGGTGGAGCTACACCTTC CASSPDRWSYTF
16 TRBJ1-2 TRBV6-1 . . TGTGCCAGCAGTGTGGAGGGAGGCAGCTCTAACTATGGCTACACCTTC CASSVEGGSSNYGYTF
15 TRBJ2-1 TRBV2 TRBD2 . TGTGCCAGCAGTCTAGGACTAGCGGTCTACAATGAGCAGTTCTTC CASSLGLAVYNEQFF
13 TRBJ1-1 TRBV6-5 . . TGTGCCAGCACCCAACATGGGAACACTGAAGCTTTCTTT CASTQHGNTEAFF
11 TRBJ2-1 TRBV5-1 . . TGCGCCAGCAGCATCAACAATGAGCAGTTCTTC CASSINNEQFF
15 TRBJ1-5 TRBV19 TRBD1 . TGTGCCAGTAGTATTGAGGGACAGGGGGTATCAGCCCAGCATTTT CASSIEGQGVSAQHF
13 TRBJ1-5 TRBV30 . few TGTGCCTGGAGTGTAGCGAGTGATCAGCCCCAGCATTTT CAWSVASDQPQHF
16 TRBJ1-1 TRBV10-3 TRBD1 . TGTGCCATCAGTGGATTAGACAGGGCAGATTCGACTGAAGCTTTCTTT CAISGLDRADSTEAFF
18 TRBJ2-3 TRBV5-1 TRBD1 few TGCGCCAGCAGCCATCGTCCCGGGACAGGGATTAGCACAGATACGCAGTATTTT CASSHRPGTGISTDTQYF
15 TRBJ1-1 TRBV6-5 . . TGTGCCAGCAGTTACTCCGGGACAATGGGCACTGAAGCTTTCTTT CASSYSGTMGTEAFF
15 TRBJ2-2 TRBV7-7 . . TGTGCCAGCAGCCCGAGGGTTGTGGACACCGGGGAGCTGTTTTTT CASSPRVVDTGELFF
11 TRBJ1-2 TRBV30 . . TGTGCCTGGAGTGATGTTTGGTATCGGGGCTTC CAWSDVWYRGF
13 TRBJ1-3 TRBV14 . . TGTGCCAGCAGCCTAAACTCTGGAAACACCATATATTTT CASSLNSGNTIYF
15 TRBJ2-1 TRBV11-2 . once TGTGCCAGCAGCTTAGTTCCGATAGATCCCCATGAGCAGTTCTTC CASSLVPIDPHEQFF
16 TRBJ2-7 TRBV10-3 . . TGTGCCATCAGTGTGGGTAGCGGCGTCGGAAACTACGAGCAGTACTTC CAISVGSGVGNYEQYF